This TCR beta chain was sequenced for a study of shared clonotypes between healthy human individuals. CD45RO-negative, CCR7-selected cells formed the naive CD8 fraction, which excluded terminally differentiated effector memory CD45RA+ cells. The protocol was immunoSEQ multiplex PCR, while the TCRdb copy is restricted to in-frame clones and leaves out a portion. The sample carries millions of clones, approximately 94% recorded once. Note on this clone: The antigen is unknown.

Study observations and caveats: Compared with memory subsets, naive subsets generally had larger estimated richness.

The germline V and J ends were trimmed by 1 base and 7 bases, with 7 bases remaining between them. The CDR3 runs 12 residues. The germline gives CDR1 MGHRA, CDR2 YSYEKL. The specimen was naive CD8+ T cells from PBMCs. The receptor's source is a man aged 18 to 29 in good health. Some clones in this sample may be carry-over from other donors' samples. V usage is TRBV4-1 and J usage is TRBJ1-1; D ambiguous. DNA of the CDR3: TGCGCCAGCAGCCAAGGGGTAGGTGAAGCTTTCTTT. Protein: CASSQGVGEAFF.